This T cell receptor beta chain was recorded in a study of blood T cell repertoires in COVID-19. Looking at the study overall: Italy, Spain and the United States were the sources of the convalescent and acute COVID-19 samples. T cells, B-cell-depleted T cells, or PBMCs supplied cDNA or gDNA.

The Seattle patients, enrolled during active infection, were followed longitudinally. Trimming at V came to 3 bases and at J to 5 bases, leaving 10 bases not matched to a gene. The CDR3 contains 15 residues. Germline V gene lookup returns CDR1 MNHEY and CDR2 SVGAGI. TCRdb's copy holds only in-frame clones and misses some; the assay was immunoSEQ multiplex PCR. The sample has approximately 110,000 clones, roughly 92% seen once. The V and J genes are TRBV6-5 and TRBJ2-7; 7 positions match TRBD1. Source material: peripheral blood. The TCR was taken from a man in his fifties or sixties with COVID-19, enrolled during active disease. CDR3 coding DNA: TGTGCCAGCAGTTATGATAACAGGGGCTCGCACGAGCAGTACTTC. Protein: CASSYDNRGSHEQYF.